Below are 29 T cell receptor beta chains sequenced from a single sample in a study of blood T cell repertoires in COVID-19. Data came from immunoSEQ multiplex PCR; TCRdb stores just in-frame clones and leaves some out. The sample records about 170,000 clones, around 86% being singletons. Material for sequencing was peripheral blood. These receptors were obtained from a woman aged 80 or over in a cohort sampled during active or convalescent COVID-19.

This clone was detected only once. The V and J genes are TRBV27 and TRBJ2-5; TRBD1 aligns across 12 bases. With V trimmed by 7 bases and J by 5 bases, 11 bases remained unmatched. The CDR3 length is 16 residues. Germline CDR1 is MNHEY and CDR2 is SMNVEV (reference sequence). The CDR3 nucleotides read TGTGCCAGCATCCGAAGGGGGACAGGGGGCGTTGAGACCCAGTACTTC. This codes for CASIRRGTGGVETQYF.

V and J are TRBV15 and TRBJ2-5; 7 positions match TRBD2. V shed 8 bases, J shed 5 bases, and the junction held 11 bases outside the gene matches. The CDR3 consists of 14 residues. CDR1 and CDR2 (germline): LNHNV, YYDKDF (reference sequence). CDR3 coding DNA: TGTGCCACCTTTGGGGCGGGAGTCACCGAGACCCAGTACTTC. Translated, it gives CATFGAGVTETQYF. The full variable domain, rest sourced from reference TRBV15 and TRBJ2-5, is DAMVIQNPRYQVTQFGKPVTLSCSQTLNHNVMYWYQQKSSQAPKLLFHYYDKDFNNEADTPDNFQSRRPNTSFCFLDIRSPGLGDTAMYLCATFGAGVTETQYFGPGTRLLVL.

V is TRBV27 and J is TRBJ2-3; 7 positions match TRBD2. There are 15 residues in the CDR3. Per germline, CDR1 MNHEY and CDR2 SMNVEV (reference sequence). The V segment lost 5 bases and the J segment 1 base; nucleotides outside the gene matches: 6. CDR3 bases: TGTGCCAGCAGTCAGATACGGGGGGGCACAGATACGCAGTATTTT. Its translation: CASSQIRGGTDTQYF.

The table lists this clone with a few counts. This chain links TRBV12-3 or TRBV12-4 with TRBJ1-3; D is ambiguous. The V end was cut by 6 bases, the J end by 7 bases, with 13 bases between. The CDR3 is 13 amino acids. CDR3 sequence reads: CASRQTPGNTIYF. CDR3 nucleotide sequence: TGTGCCAGCAGGCAGACTCCCGGGAACACCATATATTTT.

The V call is TRBV20-1, the J call TRBJ2-2; a weak D match, TRBD2 (5 bases). V was trimmed by 3 bases and J by 6 bases, leaving 8 bases between them. This CDR3 is built from 12 residues. Germline values: CDR1 DFQATT, CDR2 SNEGSKA (reference sequence). CDR3 region: CSASRGSGELFF. CDR3 coding DNA: TGCAGTGCTAGTCGGGGTTCCGGGGAGCTGTTTTTT.

This clone has just one count. The chain joins TRBV5-4 to TRBJ2-1, with D unclear. CDR1 SGHNT and CDR2 YYREEE come from the germline V gene (reference sequence). V lost 2 bases, J lost 7 bases, and 7 bases lay in between. This CDR3 has 12 amino acids. CDR3 sequence: CASSLSLNEQFF. The CDR3 DNA sequence: TGTGCCAGCAGCTTATCTTTGAATGAGCAGTTCTTC.

This chain uses TRBV2 with TRBJ1-5; 7 bases are shared with TRBD1. J gave up 2 bases and V 1 base, and 5 bases lay outside the gene matches. Germline V gene sequence: CDR1 SNHLY, CDR2 FYNNEI. The CDR3 totals 16 residues. The CDR3 spells CASSEEQGLGNQPQHF. Written as DNA, the CDR3 is TGTGCCAGCAGTGAAGAACAGGGGCTGGGCAATCAGCCCCAGCATTTT.

V and J are TRBV14 and TRBJ2-1; D is possibly TRBD2 (6 bases). The CDR3 covers 17 residues. Germline CDR1 SGHDN, CDR2 FVKESK. Trimming removed 3 bases from V and 8 bases from J, with 23 bases in between. In DNA, the CDR3 is TGTGCCAGCAGCCATCCCCGCGGGACTCCCCGCCTCTATGAGCAGTTCTTC. It is translated as CASSHPRGTPRLYEQFF.

The chain is built from TRBV3-1 (or the pseudogene TRBV3-2) and TRBJ1-3; 7 bases map to TRBD1. Per the germline V gene, CDR1 is LGHDT and CDR2 is YNNKEL (reference sequence). V dropped 1 base and J dropped 7; count of bases not matched to a gene: 7. The length of the CDR3 is 15 residues. The CDR3 nucleotides are TGTGCCAGCAGCCAAGGGACAGGTCCTTGGAACACCATATATTTT. Protein sequence: CASSQGTGPWNTIYF.

This clone was recorded once. DNA for the CDR3: TGTGCCAGCAGCTTTTCATACGAGCAGTACTTC. Protein product: CASSFSYEQYF. The chain carries TRBV11-3 and TRBJ2-7; D gene ambiguous. This CDR3 contains 11 residues. The V gene lost 3 bases and the J gene lost 4 bases, with 4 bases spanning the gap. Germline V gene lookup returns CDR1 SGHNT and CDR2 YENEEA.

The rearrangement joins TRBV11-3 to TRBJ1-2; 8 nucleotides match TRBD1. After removal of 3 bases from V and 6 bases from J, the junction contained 6 bases not matched to a gene. This CDR3 region has 14 residues. Germline CDR1 SGHNT, CDR2 YENEEA. As DNA, the CDR3 is TGTGCCAGCAGCTTCAGGGGGCTAAGGAATGGCTACACCTTC. Translating it yields CASSFRGLRNGYTF.

This chain links TRBV25-1 with TRBJ1-2; D gene uncertain. CDR3 size: 14 residues. Germline CDR1 is MGHDK and CDR2 is SYGVNS. Trimming removed 2 bases at V and 6 bases at J, with 13 bases between. CDR3 nucleotides: TGTGCCAGCAGTGAAGGAGGGCGGAGCGATGGCTACACCTTC. The encoded protein is CASSEGGRSDGYTF.

The gene calls are TRBV18 and TRBJ2-7; tentatively, D is TRBD1 (6 bases). V was clipped by 3 bases and J by 3 bases, with 12 bases between them. CDR3 length equals 14 residues. Germline CDR1 reads KGHSH; CDR2 reads LQKENI. CDR3 bases: TGTGCCAGCTCACCTTCTAGGACAGACTACGAGCAGTACTTC. It specifies CASSPSRTDYEQYF.

This clone was observed once. The chain couples TRBV14 to TRBJ2-7, with 7 bases fitting TRBD1. This CDR3 region has 14 residues. J was trimmed by 4 bases and V by 4 bases; bases with no gene match: 7. Germline CDR1 and CDR2: SGHDN and FVKESK. CDR3 sequence (DNA): TGTGCCAGCAGCCCAGGGACAGCGCCATACGAGCAGTACGTC. It translates to CASSPGTAPYEQYV.

The table lists this clone with a count of one. The genes are TRBV18 and TRBJ1-5; a weak D match, TRBD1 (5 bases). The CDR3 spans 16 residues. Germline V CDR1 and CDR2: KGHSH, LQKENI. V was clipped by 3 bases and J by 2 bases, with 14 bases between them. The CDR3 DNA is TGTGCCAGCTCACCGAAGCCGGGGGTGGGCAATCAGCCCCAGCATTTT. Translated, it gives CASSPKPGVGNQPQHF.

The rearrangement links TRBV6-6 to TRBJ2-7, with D possibly matching TRBD1 (6 bases). This CDR3 spans 16 amino acids. Between the trimmed V and J ends, which lost 6 bases and 2 bases, there was a span of 20 bases. The V gene's germline CDR1 is MNHNY and CDR2 SVGAGI (reference sequence). Here the CDR3 DNA reads TGTGCCAGCAGGCGAAAACAGGGAGTTCGGACCTACGAGCAGTACGTC. Translated: CASRRKQGVRTYEQYV.

The chain recombines TRBV28 with TRBJ1-2; D is perhaps TRBD1 (5 bases). V dropped 10 bases and J dropped 7 bases, with 19 bases sitting between them. The CDR3 is 13 residues long. CDR1 is MDHEN, CDR2 SYDVKM, per germline. The CDR3 loop reads CATPTGDKAGYTF. In DNA form, the CDR3 reads TGTGCCACCCCAACAGGTGATAAGGCTGGCTACACCTTC.

This chain uses TRBV6-6 with TRBJ1-5; the match to TRBD1 covers 9 bases. The CDR3 covers 15 residues. Trimming took 5 bases from V and 5 from J; bases not matched to a gene: 7. CDR1 MNHNY and CDR2 SVGAGI come from the germline V gene (reference sequence). CDR3 region: CASSAGTGWDQPQHF. DNA of the CDR3: TGTGCCAGCAGTGCCGGGACAGGGTGGGATCAGCCCCAGCATTTT.

The V call is TRBV2, the J call TRBJ1-2; D ambiguous. Germline V gene data show CDR1 as SNHLY and CDR2 as FYNNEI. V was cut by 3 bases and J by 1 base, with 6 bases left in between. The CDR3 sequence is 13 residues long. The CDR3 is CASSEAVNYGYTF. The CDR3 coding sequence is TGTGCCAGCAGTGAGGCAGTTAACTATGGCTACACCTTC.

The chain is built from TRBV5-1 and TRBJ2-3; 8 bases line up with TRBD2. The CDR3 is made up of 16 amino acids. Trimming took 4 bases from V and 0 from J; bases not matched to a gene: 7. Germline CDR1 and CDR2: SGHRS and YFSETQ. Here the CDR3 DNA reads TGCGCCAGCAGCCTCATAGCGGGATCTAGCACAGATACGCAGTATTTT. Translated, it gives CASSLIAGSSTDTQYF.

This chain uses TRBV3-1 (or the pseudogene TRBV3-2) with TRBJ1-2; 11 bases are shared with TRBD1. The CDR3 contains 15 residues. V trimming: 6 bases; J trimming: 3 bases; junction bases outside the gene matches: 6. The germline V gene encodes CDR1 LGHDT and CDR2 YNNKEL (reference sequence). The chain's CDR3 is CASSGQGAMDYGYTF. The CDR3 DNA reads as TGTGCCAGCAGTGGACAGGGGGCAATGGACTATGGCTACACCTTC.

The rearrangement joins TRBV29-1 to TRBJ2-1; the match to TRBD2 covers 9 bases. V shed 4 bases and J 5 bases; nucleotides not matched to a gene: 9. The CDR3 covers 15 residues. Germline CDR1 is SQVTM and CDR2 is ANQGSEA. Here the CDR3 DNA reads TGCAGCGTTGCCCCTAGCGGGATCCTTAACAATGAGCAGTTCTTC. It specifies CSVAPSGILNNEQFF.

The V gene is TRBV12-3 or TRBV12-4, the J gene TRBJ1-1; the D is unclear. The V and J ends lost 2 bases and 5 bases respectively, with 9 bases between them. The CDR3 is made up of 13 amino acids. Here the CDR3 reads CASSLIRGTEAFF. CDR3 coding DNA: TGTGCCAGCAGTTTAATCAGAGGTACTGAAGCTTTCTTT.

The chain carries TRBV7-9 and TRBJ1-4, with a possible D match to TRBD1 (5 bases). This CDR3 is built from 12 residues. Looked up from germline, CDR1 is SEHNR and CDR2 is FQNEAQ (reference sequence). Trimming left V 4 bases short and J 7 bases short, with 7 bases between. In nucleotides, the CDR3 is TGTGCCAGCAGCTCCGACAGTGAAAAACTGTTTTTT. This encodes CASSSDSEKLFF. Complete variable domain (other parts from reference TRBV7-9 and TRBJ1-4): DTGVSQNPRHKITKRGQNVTFRCDPISEHNRLYWYRQTLGQGPEFLTYFQNEAQLEKSRLLSDRFSAERPKGSFSTLEIQRTEQGDSAMYLCASSSDSEKLFFGSGTQLSVL.

The rearrangement uses TRBV11-3 and TRBJ2-1; the match to TRBD1 covers 10 bases. Germline CDR1 SGHNT, CDR2 YENEEA. The CDR3 sequence is 14 residues long. V lost 8 bases to trimming and J lost 9 bases; unmatched junction nucleotides: 10. CDR3 amino acids: CASGAGTGAGEQFF. The CDR3 nucleotides read TGTGCCAGCGGGGCGGGGACAGGGGCGGGTGAGCAGTTCTTC.

Notes on this clone: Other nucleotide sequences from this sample produce the same CDR3. The chain is built from TRBV28 and TRBJ2-7; D not certain. This CDR3 has 12 residues. From germline, CDR1 is MDHEN and CDR2 SYDVKM. With 3 bases removed from V and 1 base from J, the gap between germline ends came to 4 bases. The CDR3 spells CASSFSSYEQYF. CDR3 DNA sequence: TGTGCCAGCAGTTTTTCATCCTACGAGCAGTACTTC.

The chain combines TRBV7-2 with TRBJ1-1; no definite D call. Per the germline V gene, CDR1 is SGHTA and CDR2 is FQGNSA. The V end was cut by 3 bases, the J end by 9 bases, with 11 bases between. This CDR3 spans 12 amino acids. CDR3 loop: CASSFDARKAFF. In DNA form, the CDR3 reads TGTGCCAGCAGCTTTGATGCGAGAAAAGCTTTCTTT.

For the CDR3, the DNA is TGTGCCAGCAGACTACTAGCGGGAGACAACAATGAGCAGTTCTTC. Translation: CASRLLAGDNNEQFF. This sequence joins TRBV5-5 and TRBJ2-1; 11 nucleotides align to TRBD2. Trimming removed 5 bases from V and 5 bases from J; junction bases left unmatched: 6. This CDR3 is 15 amino acids long. Germline values: CDR1 SGHKS, CDR2 YYEKEE (reference sequence).

Remarks on this clone: The junction departs from germline at one end; a sequencing error may be responsible. The rearrangement joins TRBV12-3 or TRBV12-4 to TRBJ2-7; 8 positions match TRBD2. The CDR3 runs to 12 residues. CDR3 region: CASSLGGGTSDF. The DNA for the CDR3 is TGTGCCAGCAGTTTAGGCGGGGGGACCTCCGACTTC.